Listed here are 4 T cell receptor beta chains from one sample, sequenced in a study of cytomegalovirus exposure and HLA in healthy donors. The PCR made use of 60 Vbeta and 13 Jbeta primers. The table came from immunoSEQ multiplex PCR; TCRdb's copy has only in-frame clones and leaves some out. The data show about 130,000 clones, around 85% seen once. Material: PBMCs. Source of these receptors: a boy between 5 and 17 years old in good health and CMV-seronegative.

This sequence joins TRBV2 and TRBJ2-5, with TRBD2 matching 14 bases. The J segment lost 3 bases and the V segment lost 7 bases, leaving 7 bases of the junction unmatched. This CDR3 has 16 amino acids. In germline, CDR1 is SNHLY, CDR2 FYNNEI. The CDR3, as DNA: TGTGCCAGCACCTTAGGACTAGCGGGGGGAAAAGAGACCCAGTACTTC. Its protein product is CASTLGLAGGKETQYF.

The gene calls are TRBV6-4 and TRBJ2-2; tentative D call: TRBD2 (5 bases). The CDR3 has 14 amino acids. Germline V gene sequence: CDR1 MRHNA, CDR2 SNTAGT. V gave up 8 bases and J gave up 8 bases, with 18 bases separating them. The CDR3 region is CASRRGVSGGELFF. The CDR3 bases are TGTGCCAGCCGTCGGGGAGTATCCGGTGGGGAGCTGTTTTTT.

The chain combines TRBV27 with TRBJ2-3, with 12 positions matching TRBD2. V was pared by 2 bases and J by 6 bases, with 9 bases of the junction left unmatched. The CDR3 has 17 amino acids. Germline CDR1 is MNHEY and CDR2 is SMNVEV (reference sequence). The CDR3 spells CASSLRRLAGARDTQYF. The CDR3 DNA sequence: TGTGCCAGCAGTTTACGAAGACTAGCGGGGGCCCGCGATACGCAGTATTTT.

The J gene is TRBJ1-5, the V gene TRBV4-2; D remains ambiguous. This CDR3 region has 14 residues. Trimming stripped 1 base from V and 2 bases from J, with 6 bases between. Germline-derived CDR1 and CDR2 are LGHNA and YNFKEQ. The CDR3 region is CASSQGRGNQPQHF. CDR3 in DNA: TGTGCCAGCAGCCAAGGACGGGGCAATCAGCCCCAGCATTTT.